A selection of T cell receptor beta chains follows, all from one sample in a study of a mutant IDH1 vaccine in newly diagnosed glioma. The assay was immunoSEQ multiplex PCR, and TCRdb's table has in-frame clones only and misses some. The sample has about 56,000 clones, 75% seen once. Antigen specificity for these receptors is unknown. The material was PBMCs, obtained from a glioma patient whose treatment included an IDH1 peptide vaccine. These receptors were taken from a man aged 50 or older with glioma. Both conserved end residues are part of each CDR3. D genes are given only for firm matches. Clone size is stated in some rows and not others, as once, few, many or a class when expanded.

abundance	v_gene	d_gene	j_gene	len	CDR3nt	CDR3aa
.	TRBV6-1	.	TRBJ1-3	15	TGTGCCAGCAGTGAAGGGTTACCTGGGGGAAACACCATATATTTT	CASSEGLPGGNTIYF
.	TRBV28	.	TRBJ1-1	15	TGTGCCAGCAGTTCGCTTAACCGGGGGAACACTGAAGCTTTCTTT	CASSSLNRGNTEAFF
.	TRBV13	.	TRBJ1-1	14	TGTGCCAGCAGCTTAGGAGAGGGGAACACTGAAGCTTTCTTT	CASSLGEGNTEAFF
.	TRBV6-5	TRBD1	TRBJ1-5	14	TGTGCCAGCAGGGTAGGGACAGGGGTACAGCCCCAGCATTTT	CASRVGTGVQPQHF
.	TRBV10-3	.	TRBJ2-5	14	TGTGCCATCAGTGAGGGCCCGACAAAAGAGACCCAGTACTTC	CAISEGPTKETQYF
.	TRBV29-1	.	TRBJ2-7	12	TGCAGCGTCGGGGGCTTATCCTACGAGCAGTACTTC	CSVGGLSYEQYF
.	TRBV7-8	.	TRBJ2-6	17	TGTGCCAGCAGCCCTCTAGGAGTAGTCGCTGGGGCCAACGTCCTGACTTTC	CASSPLGVVAGANVLTF
.	TRBV5-4	.	TRBJ2-1	12	TGTGCCAGCAGCCCGGGAAACAATGAGCAGTTCTTC	CASSPGNNEQFF
few	TRBV7-2	.	TRBJ1-1	12	TGTGCCAGCAGCTTCTCGGACACTGAAGCTTTCTTT	CASSFSDTEAFF
.	TRBV5-6	TRBD2	TRBJ2-7	13	TGTGCCAGCAGCTTCGGACTAGACTACGAGCAGTACTTC	CASSFGLDYEQYF
.	TRBV7-6	.	TRBJ2-7	14	TGTGCCAGCAGCCTAAATGGGGGGGGCGACGAGCAGTACTTC	CASSLNGGGDEQYF
.	TRBV5-1	TRBD1	TRBJ2-7	15	TGCGCCAGCAACAGAGGACAGGGCCTATCCTACGAGCAGTACTTC	CASNRGQGLSYEQYF
.	TRBV7-2	TRBD2	TRBJ2-2	18	TGTGCCAGCAGCTTCTACTTAGCTAGCGGGGGGGCCGGCGGGGAGCTGTTTTTT	CASSFYLASGGAGGELFF
.	TRBV5-6	.	TRBJ1-1	14	TGTGCCAGCACCTTGACCAAACCGAACACTGAAGCTTTCTTT	CASTLTKPNTEAFF
.	TRBV4-1	.	TRBJ2-3	15	TGCGCCAGCAGCCAGGAGACTACCGTCCTGGCTACGCAGTATTTT	CASSQETTVLATQYF
.	TRBV7-2	.	TRBJ2-4	16	TGTGCCAGCAGCCGAACTGCGATTCTAGCCAAAAACATTCAGTACTTC	CASSRTAILAKNIQYF
.	TRBV2	.	TRBJ2-5	12	TGTGCCAGCTTCACAGGGCAAGAGACCCAGTACTTC	CASFTGQETQYF
once	TRBV29-1	TRBD2	TRBJ2-7	14	TGCAGCGTCGCTACTAGCGGCCCCACCTACGAGCAGTACTTC	CSVATSGPTYEQYF
.	TRBV7-8	.	TRBJ2-7	16	TGTGCCAGCAGCCCCCAGTCAGTTTGGCGCTCCTACGAGCAGTACTTC	CASSPQSVWRSYEQYF
.	TRBV4-3	.	TRBJ2-7	16	TGCGCCAGCAGCCTAGGGTATACAGGGAGGACCTACGAGCAGTACTTC	CASSLGYTGRTYEQYF
.	TRBV5-6	.	TRBJ2-7	14	TGTGCCAGCAGCTTGGTTGCCGGTTCCTACGAGCAGTACTTC	CASSLVAGSYEQYF
many	TRBV30	.	TRBJ1-5	14	TGTGCCTGGAGTGTAGGACAGATCAATCAGCCCCAGCATTTT	CAWSVGQINQPQHF
.	TRBV9	.	TRBJ1-2	15	TGTGCCAGCAGCGTAGGGGACATGATAAACTATGGCTACACCTTC	CASSVGDMINYGYTF
.	TRBV6-1	TRBD1	TRBJ2-7	15	TGTGCCAGCACCCCCCCCGACAGGGGGTCCTACGAGCAGTACTTC	CASTPPDRGSYEQYF
.	TRBV29-1	.	TRBJ2-5	14	TGCAGCGTTTCCCGTTCAGGTAACCAAGAGACCCAGTACTTC	CSVSRSGNQETQYF
.	TRBV10-3	.	TRBJ1-2	12	TGTGCCATCAGTGATGACCTAGATGGCTACACCTTC	CAISDDLDGYTF
.	TRBV10-3	.	TRBJ1-5	13	TGTGCCATCAGTGATGCAAGCAATCAGCCCCAGCATTTT	CAISDASNQPQHF
.	TRBV7-2	TRBD2	TRBJ2-7	16	TGTGCCAGCAGCTTAGAGGGGACTAGCGGGTGGCGGGAGCAGTACTTC	CASSLEGTSGWREQYF
.	TRBV2	.	TRBJ1-6	14	TGTGCCAGCAGTGTCGGCGCAGGGGATTCACCCCTCCACTTT	CASSVGAGDSPLHF
few	TRBV9	.	TRBJ1-4	14	TGTGCCAGCAGCGTAGGGCCTGGCGGGGAAAAACTGTTTTTT	CASSVGPGGEKLFF